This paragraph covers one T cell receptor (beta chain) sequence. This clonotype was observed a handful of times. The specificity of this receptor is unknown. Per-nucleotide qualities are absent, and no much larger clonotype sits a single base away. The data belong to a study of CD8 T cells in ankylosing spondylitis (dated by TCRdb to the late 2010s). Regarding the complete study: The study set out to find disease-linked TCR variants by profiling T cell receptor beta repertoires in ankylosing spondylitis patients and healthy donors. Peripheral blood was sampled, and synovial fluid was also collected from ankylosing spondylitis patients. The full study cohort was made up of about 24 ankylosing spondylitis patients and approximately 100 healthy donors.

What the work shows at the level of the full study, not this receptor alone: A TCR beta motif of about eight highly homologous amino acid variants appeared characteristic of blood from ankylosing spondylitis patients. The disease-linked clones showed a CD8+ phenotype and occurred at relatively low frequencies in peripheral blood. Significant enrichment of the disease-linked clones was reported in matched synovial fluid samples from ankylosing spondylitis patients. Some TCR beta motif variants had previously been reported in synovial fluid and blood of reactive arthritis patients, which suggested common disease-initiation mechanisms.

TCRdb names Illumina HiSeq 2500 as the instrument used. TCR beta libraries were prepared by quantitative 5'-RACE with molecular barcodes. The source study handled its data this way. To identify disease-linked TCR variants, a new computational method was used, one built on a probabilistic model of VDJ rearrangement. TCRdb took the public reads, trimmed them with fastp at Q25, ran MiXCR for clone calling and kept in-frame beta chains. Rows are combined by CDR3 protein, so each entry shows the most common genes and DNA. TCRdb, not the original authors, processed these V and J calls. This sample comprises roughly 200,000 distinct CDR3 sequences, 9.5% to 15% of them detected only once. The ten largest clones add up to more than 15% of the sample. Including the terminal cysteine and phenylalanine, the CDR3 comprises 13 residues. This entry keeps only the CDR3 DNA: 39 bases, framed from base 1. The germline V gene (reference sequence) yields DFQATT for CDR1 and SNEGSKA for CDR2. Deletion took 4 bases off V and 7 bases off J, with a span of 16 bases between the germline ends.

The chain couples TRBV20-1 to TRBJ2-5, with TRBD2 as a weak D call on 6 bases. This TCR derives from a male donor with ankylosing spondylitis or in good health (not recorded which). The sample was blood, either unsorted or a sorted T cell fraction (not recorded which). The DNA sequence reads TGCAGTGCTAATAGTGGAGGGTTGGGGACCCAGTACTTC. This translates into CSANSGGLGTQYF.